This TCR beta chain derives from a study of blood T cell repertoires in COVID-19. Across the study: Recovery meant two consecutive negative NP/OP PCR tests, professional clearance, or resolved symptoms. Sample material is recorded as cDNA or gDNA derived from T cells, B-cell-depleted T cells, or PBMCs.

Participants came from roughly 23 US areas, aged roughly 18 to 89 years. This clone came up once. The protocol was immunoSEQ multiplex PCR, while the TCRdb copy is restricted to in-frame clones and leaves out a portion. The sample has under 400,000 clones, approximately 87% seen once. The source of this sequence is a man between 35 and 55 years old in a cohort exposed to, infected with or recovered from COVID-19 (not recorded which). Sequenced material: PBMCs or T cells enriched from blood (not recorded which).

The DNA for the CDR3 is TGCGCCAGCAGCTTGGGGACAGGGCAAAGCTCTGGGGCCAACGTCCTGACTTTC. Translated, it gives CASSLGTGQSSGANVLTF. The chain employs TRBV5-1 and TRBJ2-6; 8 nucleotides match TRBD1. V lost 0 bases and J lost 0; bases outside the gene matches: 5. Germline V gene sequence: CDR1 SGHRS, CDR2 YFSETQ. The CDR3 is 18 amino acids.